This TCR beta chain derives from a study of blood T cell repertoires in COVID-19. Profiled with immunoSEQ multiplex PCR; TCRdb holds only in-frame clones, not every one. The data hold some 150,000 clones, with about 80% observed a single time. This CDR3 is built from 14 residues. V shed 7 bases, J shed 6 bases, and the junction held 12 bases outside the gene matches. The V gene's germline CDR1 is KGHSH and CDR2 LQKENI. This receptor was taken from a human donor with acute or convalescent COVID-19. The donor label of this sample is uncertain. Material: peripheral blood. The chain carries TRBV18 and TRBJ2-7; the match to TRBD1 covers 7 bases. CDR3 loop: CASLTGAGSSEQYF. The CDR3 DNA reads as TGTGCCAGCTTAACAGGGGCAGGGAGTTCCGAGCAGTACTTC.